Reported below is one T cell receptor beta chain. The data originate from a study of shared T cell receptors in the human thymus. The CDR3 length is 16 residues. Trimming shortened V by 2 bases and J by 0 bases, and 14 bases separated the two germline ends. Germline values: CDR1 GTSNPN, CDR2 SVGIG (reference sequence). Data came from immunoSEQ multiplex PCR; TCRdb stores just in-frame clones and leaves some out. The table records 700,000 to 750,000 clones, 70% to 90% of them present only once. These records were also assigned to another study, of human thymus T cells.

The sequencing sample was made of thymocytes. This clonotype was sampled from a girl under three years old with a congenital heart defect. The chain is built from TRBV30 and TRBJ1-3; no definite D call. The CDR3 DNA sequence: TGTGCCTGGAGTACTCCACGACACAACTCTGGAAACACCATATATTTT. Its translation is CAWSTPRHNSGNTIYF.